This T cell receptor (beta chain) emerged from a study of blood T cell repertoires in COVID-19. Study-level background: The United States, Italy and Spain provided the acute and convalescent COVID-19 samples. The analysed material was cDNA or gDNA that came from T cells, B-cell-depleted T cells, or PBMCs.

Authors' processing steps: Reference gene primers were amplified, and this amplification served to estimate nucleated cell counts. Some clones are missing from TCRdb's copy, which holds only in-frame ones; the method was immunoSEQ multiplex PCR. That table furnishes V, J and clone size, whereas the DNA furnished D and trimming. Of approximately 260,000 clones listed, about 85% are singletons. The CDR3 contains 14 residues. Germline V lookup: CDR1 SGHNT, CDR2 YENEEA. V lost 5 bases and J lost 6, with 17 bases in between. The chain carries TRBV11-3 and TRBJ2-7; D is unresolved. Input material: peripheral blood. This sequence originates from a man between 60 and 75 years old who had recovered from COVID-19. In DNA, the CDR3 is TGTGCCAGCAGCCCCGGCGGCTCTCGAGTCGAGCAGTACTTC. Its translation: CASSPGGSRVEQYF.